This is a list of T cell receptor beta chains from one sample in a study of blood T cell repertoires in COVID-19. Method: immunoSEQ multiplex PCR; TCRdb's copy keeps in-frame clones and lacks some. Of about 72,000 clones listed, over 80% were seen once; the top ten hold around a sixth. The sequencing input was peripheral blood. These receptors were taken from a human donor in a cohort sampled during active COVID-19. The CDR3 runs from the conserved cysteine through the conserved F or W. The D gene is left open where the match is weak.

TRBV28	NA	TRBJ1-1	CASIGRGNTEAFF	TGTGCCAGCATAGGGCGGGGTAACACTGAAGCTTTCTTT
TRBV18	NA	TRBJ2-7	CASSPSVEVNYEQYF	TGTGCCAGCTCACCCAGCGTGGAAGTTAACTACGAGCAGTACTTC
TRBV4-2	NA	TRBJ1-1	CASSASYLGGVGNTEAFF	TGTGCCAGCAGCGCGTCGTATTTGGGAGGGGTAGGGAACACTGAAGCTTTCTTT
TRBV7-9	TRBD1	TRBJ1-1	CASSLGGTGTEAFF	TGTGCCAGCAGCTTAGGGGGGACAGGGACTGAAGCTTTCTTT
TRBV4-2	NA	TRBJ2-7	CASSQTNGLEQYF	TGTGCCAGCAGCCAAACAAATGGTCTCGAGCAGTACTTC
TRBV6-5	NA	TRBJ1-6	CASHRDIGSSPLHF	TGTGCCAGTCACCGGGACATTGGTAGTTCACCCCTCCACTTT
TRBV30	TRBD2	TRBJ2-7	CAWSVLRGAYEQYF	TGTGCCTGGAGTGTACTTCGGGGGGCCTACGAGCAGTACTTC
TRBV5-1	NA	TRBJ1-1	CASSWGPGGRATEAFF	TGCGCCAGCAGCTGGGGGCCGGGGGGCAGAGCGACTGAAGCTTTCTTT
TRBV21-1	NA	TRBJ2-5	CASSKADRGAVIGFAETQYF	TGTGCCAGCAGCAAAGCGGACAGGGGCGCCGTCATCGGGTTTGCGGAGACCCAGTACTTC
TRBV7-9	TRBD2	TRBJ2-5	CASSSQLAGDQETQYF	TGTGCCAGCAGCTCCCAACTAGCGGGGGACCAAGAGACCCAGTACTTC
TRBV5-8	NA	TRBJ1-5	CASSAGINSNQPQHF	TGTGCCAGCAGCGCCGGGATCAATAGCAATCAGCCCCAGCATTTT
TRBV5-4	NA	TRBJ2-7	CASSLRGSTEQYF	TGTGCCAGCAGCTTGAGAGGTTCGACCGAGCAGTACTTC
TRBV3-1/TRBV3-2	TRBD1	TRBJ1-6	CASSHRSTGSFHF	TGTGCCAGCAGCCACCGGTCGACAGGGTCCTTCCACTTT
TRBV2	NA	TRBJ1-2	CASSADKNYGYTF	TGTGCCAGCAGCGCGGACAAGAACTATGGCTACACCTTC
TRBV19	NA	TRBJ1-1	CASSIGSGAGNTEAFF	TGTGCCAGTAGTATTGGGAGTGGAGCCGGGAACACTGAAGCTTTCTTT
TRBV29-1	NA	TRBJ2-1	CATAYNEQFF	TGCGCCACTGCTTACAATGAGCAGTTCTTC
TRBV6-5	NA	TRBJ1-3	CASSYGGDTIYF	TGTGCCAGCAGTTACGGCGGGGACACCATATATTTT
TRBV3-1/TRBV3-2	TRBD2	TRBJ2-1	CASSHSGVSYNEQFF	TGTGCCAGCAGCCATAGCGGGGTCTCCTACAATGAGCAGTTCTTC
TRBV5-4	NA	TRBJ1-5	CASSLGGGRVKPQHF	TGTGCCAGCAGCTTGGGGGGGGGCAGGGTGAAGCCCCAGCATTTT
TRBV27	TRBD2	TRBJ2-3	CASSFLSLAVREDTQYF	TGTGCCAGCAGTTTCCTTTCTCTAGCGGTTCGGGAAGATACGCAGTATTTT
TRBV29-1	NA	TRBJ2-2	CSVDQGNTGELFF	TGCAGCGTTGATCAGGGGAACACCGGGGAGCTGTTTTTT
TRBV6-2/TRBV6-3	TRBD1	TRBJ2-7	CASSDRDEQYF	TGTGCCAGCAGTGACAGGGACGAGCAGTACTTC